Following are 27 T cell receptor beta chains from one sample sequenced in a study of CD8+ T cells in alopecia areata. Treatment reported: oral pan-JAK inhibitor, 5-10 mg twice daily. RNA was extracted and reverse transcribed into cDNA as the sequencing template. TCRdb keeps only in-frame clones here, not all; method: immunoSEQ multiplex PCR. The sample shows fewer than 350,000 clones, 58% of them seen only once. The material sequenced was CD4+ T cells sorted from blood, taken at week 24, from a patient treated with tofacitinib. The receptor source for this set is a human donor with alopecia areata.

This chain connects TRBV5-1 to TRBJ1-1; 7 bases align to TRBD1. Germline assignment: CDR1 SGHRS and CDR2 YFSETQ. Unmatched junction bases numbered 9, after V lost 4 bases and J lost 0 bases. The CDR3 is 16 residues long. CDR3 bases: TGCGCCAGCAGCCGTACCTCACAGGGGTTGAACACTGAAGCTTTCTTT. Residues: CASSRTSQGLNTEAFF. The variable domain in full, completed from reference TRBV5-1 and TRBJ1-1, reads KAGVTQTPRYLIKTRGQQVTLSCSPISGHRSVSWYQQTPGQGLQFLFEYFSETQRNKGNFPGRFSGRQFSNSRSEMNVSTLELGDSALYLCASSRTSQGLNTEAFFGQGTRLTVV.

V and J are TRBV7-2 and TRBJ2-5; 11 bases are shared with TRBD2. V lost 2 bases, J lost 2 bases, and 4 bases stayed unmatched. In germline, CDR1 is SGHTA, CDR2 FQGNSA. The length of the CDR3 is 16 residues. CDR3 region: CASSLSPSGGQETQYF. The CDR3 DNA reads as TGTGCCAGCAGCTTAAGTCCTAGCGGGGGGCAAGAGACCCAGTACTTC.

The chain joins TRBV7-9 to TRBJ1-2; perhaps TRBD1 as D (5 bases). Trimming stripped 6 bases from V and 4 bases from J, with 18 bases between. CDR3 length: 15 amino acids. Per the germline V gene, CDR1 is SEHNR and CDR2 is FQNEAQ (reference sequence). Here the CDR3 reads CASSPMGLSSYGYTF. CDR3 nucleotide sequence: TGTGCCAGCAGTCCGATGGGGCTCTCCTCCTATGGCTACACCTTC.

This sequence joins TRBV4-2 and TRBJ2-7, with 9 bases lining up with TRBD1. CDR3 length: 15 amino acids. Germline loops: CDR1 LGHNA, CDR2 YNFKEQ. The ends lost 3 bases at V and 7 bases at J; junction bases unmatched: 10. DNA for the CDR3: TGTGCCAGCAGCCATAGGGGACAGGGAAAGGAAGAGCAGTACTTC. This gives the protein CASSHRGQGKEEQYF.

The chain uses TRBV18 and TRBJ2-5; no reliable D call. The CDR3 consists of 13 residues. Trimming left V 1 base short and J 2 bases short, with 5 bases between. CDR1 is KGHSH and CDR2 is LQKENI in the germline V gene. The CDR3 bases are TGTGCCAGCTCACCACTGGAACAAGAGACCCAGTACTTC. Residues: CASSPLEQETQYF.

This clone was detected only a few times. The rearrangement links TRBV20-1 to TRBJ2-5, with TRBD1 as a possible D gene (6 bases). The germline V gene encodes CDR1 DFQATT and CDR2 SNEGSKA (reference sequence). V was pared by 6 bases and J by 4 bases, with 9 bases between. This CDR3 spans 11 amino acids. The chain's CDR3 is CSAEQGETQYF. The CDR3 DNA follows: TGCAGTGCAGAACAGGGAGAGACCCAGTACTTC.

The V and J genes are TRBV6-1 and TRBJ2-7, with no clear D. This CDR3 region has 11 residues. Germline V gene sequence: CDR1 MNHNS, CDR2 SASEGT. Trimming stripped 5 bases from V and 3 bases from J, with 5 bases between. The CDR3 nucleotides read TGTGCCAGCAGTCCCCGCTACGAGCAGTACTTC. This translates into CASSPRYEQYF.

The V call is TRBV2, the J call TRBJ1-1; 8 bases map to TRBD1. V lost 6 bases and J lost 0; bases outside the gene matches: 3. The length of the CDR3 is 14 residues. The V gene's germline CDR1 is SNHLY and CDR2 FYNNEI. The CDR3 coding sequence is TGTGCCAGCAGCGAGACAGGGGTGAACACTGAAGCTTTCTTT. Its translation: CASSETGVNTEAFF.

V gene TRBV27 combines with J gene TRBJ2-3; TRBD1 agrees at 9 bases. With 4 bases clipped from V and 5 bases from J, the junction kept 7 bases outside the gene matches. The CDR3 runs 15 residues. Germline loops: CDR1 MNHEY, CDR2 SMNVEV (reference sequence). CDR3 protein: CASSYRTGVEDTQYF. CDR3 DNA: TGTGCCAGCAGTTATCGGACAGGGGTGGAAGATACGCAGTATTTT.

The chain employs TRBV5-1 and TRBJ2-3; D call uncertain. V lost 1 base and J lost 0, with 12 bases in between. The germline gives CDR1 SGHRS, CDR2 YFSETQ. This CDR3 has 16 residues. CDR3 sequence reads: CASSLSGSPSTDTQYF. The CDR3 DNA follows: TGCGCCAGCAGCTTGTCGGGTTCTCCTAGCACAGATACGCAGTATTTT. Supplemented by reference TRBV5-1 and TRBJ2-3, the full variable domain reads KAGVTQTPRYLIKTRGQQVTLSCSPISGHRSVSWYQQTPGQGLQFLFEYFSETQRNKGNFPGRFSGRQFSNSRSEMNVSTLELGDSALYLCASSLSGSPSTDTQYFGPGTRLTVL.

This chain links TRBV29-1 with TRBJ2-5; the D is unclear. The CDR3 contains 13 residues. Looked up from germline, CDR1 is SQVTM and CDR2 is ANQGSEA. V dropped 4 bases and J dropped 5 bases, with 14 bases sitting between them. The CDR3 sequence is CSVVDRNRETQYF. CDR3 bases: TGCAGCGTTGTAGACCGCAACCGGGAGACCCAGTACTTC. The full variable domain, rest sourced from reference TRBV29-1 and TRBJ2-5, is SAVISQKPSRDICQRGTSLTIQCQVDSQVTMMFWYRQQPGQSLTLIATANQGSEATYESGFVIDKFPISRPNLTFSTLTVSNMSPEDSSIYLCSVVDRNRETQYFGPGTRLLVL.

This chain uses TRBV5-1 with TRBJ1-6, with TRBD1 identical over 9 bases. Germline loops: CDR1 SGHRS, CDR2 YFSETQ. The CDR3 consists of 14 residues. J gave up 9 bases and V 4 bases, and 5 bases lay outside the gene matches. CDR3 sequence (DNA): TGCGCCAGCAGCATGGACAGGGGTAGTTCACCCCTCCACTTT. Amino acid sequence: CASSMDRGSSPLHF.

The chain is built from TRBV19 and TRBJ1-6; no definite D call. V was pared by 7 bases and J by 0 bases, with 10 bases between. This CDR3 region has 15 residues. From germline, CDR1 is LNHDA and CDR2 SQIVND (reference sequence). CDR3 sequence (DNA): TGTGCCAGTAAGACCCTGGACTCCTATAATTCACCCCTCCACTTT. Protein sequence: CASKTLDSYNSPLHF.

The CDR3 nucleotides read TGTGCCAGCAGTGCGAAGGACAGGGCTACACCCCTCCACTTT. Amino acid sequence: CASSAKDRATPLHF. The chain has TRBV6-4 and TRBJ1-6; TRBD1 aligns across 8 bases. V lost 4 bases, J lost 11 bases, and 7 bases stayed unmatched. The CDR3 has 14 residues. CDR1 is MRHNA and CDR2 is SNTAGT in the germline V gene.

The J gene is TRBJ2-7, the V gene TRBV7-8; 9 bases match TRBD2. This CDR3 is 14 amino acids long. Germline V gene data show CDR1 as SGHVS and CDR2 as FQNEAQ. Trimming at V came to 3 bases and at J to 2 bases, leaving 2 bases not matched to a gene. The DNA of the CDR3 is TGTGCCAGCAGCTTTAGCGGGGGAGCCTACGAGCAGTACTTC. It encodes CASSFSGGAYEQYF.

This clone has more than one count but fewer than ten. The chain joins TRBV2 to TRBJ2-1; tentative D call: TRBD1 (5 bases). The CDR3 has 15 residues. Looked up from germline, CDR1 is SNHLY and CDR2 is FYNNEI. V was clipped by 4 bases and J by 7 bases, with 17 bases between them. CDR3 sequence: CASSGGHLLGNEQFF. CDR3 sequence (DNA): TGTGCCAGCAGTGGCGGACACCTTCTCGGGAATGAGCAGTTCTTC.

This chain links TRBV5-6 with TRBJ2-5, with a weak D call TRBD2 (6 bases). The CDR3 sequence is 18 residues long. Germline lookup yields CDR1 SGHDT and CDR2 YYEEEE. The V and J ends lost 4 bases and 5 bases respectively, with 27 bases between them. CDR3 loop: CASSSLGTSDSGEETQYF. The CDR3 DNA follows: TGTGCCAGCAGCAGCCTCGGGACTTCCGACTCAGGCGAGGAGACCCAGTACTTC.

This clone turned up a few times. J is TRBJ2-1 and V is TRBV30; 9 bases are shared with TRBD2. V trimming: 2 bases; J trimming: 6 bases; junction bases outside the gene matches: 8. Germline V gene sequence: CDR1 GTSNPN, CDR2 SVGIG (reference sequence). The CDR3 consists of 15 residues. The CDR3 protein is CAWSPGTSSVNEQFF. DNA for the CDR3: TGTGCCTGGAGTCCCGGGACTAGCTCCGTCAATGAGCAGTTCTTC.

This chain uses TRBV5-6 with TRBJ1-4; D unresolved. Per germline, CDR1 SGHDT and CDR2 YYEEEE. The CDR3 length is 14 residues. The V end was cut by 1 base, the J end by 7 bases, with 11 bases between. The CDR3 is CASSLTPSGEKLFF. CDR3 nucleotides: TGTGCCAGCAGCTTGACGCCGTCGGGTGAAAAACTGTTTTTT.

The rearrangement joins TRBV25-1 to TRBJ1-2; a weak D match, TRBD1 (6 bases). V lost 2 bases and J 6 bases, leaving 16 bases between the germline ends. Germline V lookup: CDR1 MGHDK, CDR2 SYGVNS. The CDR3 has 15 amino acids. Written as DNA, the CDR3 is TGTGCCAGCAGTGAAGGCGGCAGGGGACGTGATGGCTACACCTTC. This encodes CASSEGGRGRDGYTF.

The sample holds a few counts of this clone. The chain is built from TRBV28 and TRBJ1-1; D not resolved. V was trimmed by 8 bases and J by 7 bases, leaving 11 bases between them. The CDR3 covers 11 residues. Germline CDR1 reads MDHEN; CDR2 reads SYDVKM. The CDR3: CASVGNYEAFF. The CDR3 DNA reads as TGTGCCAGCGTAGGGAATTATGAAGCTTTCTTT.

A few counts support this clone. This CDR3 is missing its conserved last phenylalanine or tryptophan, likely due to a read error. The DNA is left out, because the CDR3 cannot be placed on it with certainty; the CDR3 is given as TCRdb lists it. The chain combines TRBV4-1 with TRBJ2-4; the table's D call, TRBD1, was not checked against the DNA. The CDR3 length equals 16 residues, ends included. CDR1 and CDR2 from the germline V gene are MGHRA and YSYEKL. The CDR3 sequence is CASSPQGLSPGAAVWY.

The chain recombines TRBV4-3 with TRBJ2-5; no definite D call. Trimming took off 0 bases at V and 0 bases at J, with 20 bases between the two ends. The CDR3 runs to 19 residues. Germline V gene data show CDR1 as LGHNA and CDR2 as YSLEER. CDR3 amino acids: CASSQDQSMGIWNQETQYF. The CDR3 DNA reads TGCGCCAGCAGCCAAGATCAATCAATGGGGATATGGAACCAAGAGACCCAGTACTTC.

This clone came up a few times. The chain couples TRBV4-2 to TRBJ2-7; TRBD1 agrees at 7 bases. Germline values: CDR1 LGHNA, CDR2 YNFKEQ. Trimming cost V 0 bases and J 5 bases; bases outside gene matches: 7. The CDR3 is made up of 15 amino acids. CDR3 bases: TGTGCCAGCAGCCAAGATAGGGGGCAGGGGGACGAGCAGTACTTC. Translation gives CASSQDRGQGDEQYF.

V is TRBV4-1 and J is TRBJ2-4; D is ambiguous. V was pared by 2 bases and J by 1 base, with 15 bases between. Germline V gene lookup returns CDR1 MGHRA and CDR2 YSYEKL. The CDR3 runs 17 residues. CDR3 in DNA: TGCGCCAGCAGCCAAAGGATGATAGACCCCGCCAAAAACATTCAGTACTTC. Translation gives CASSQRMIDPAKNIQYF.

The rearrangement uses TRBV7-6 and TRBJ2-5, with TRBD1 as a possible D gene (6 bases). The CDR3 has 15 residues. V gave up 1 base and J gave up 1 base, with 10 bases separating them. CDR1 is SGHVS, CDR2 FNYEAQ, per germline. This CDR3 is CASSLDGRGQETQYF. The CDR3 nucleotides are TGTGCCAGCAGCTTAGATGGCAGGGGCCAAGAGACCCAGTACTTC.

The rearrangement links TRBV7-2 to TRBJ2-2; D might be TRBD2 (6 bases). Trimming removed 4 bases at V and 1 base at J, with 7 bases between. Germline values: CDR1 SGHTA, CDR2 FQGNSA. CDR3 length: 14 amino acids. CDR3 sequence: CASSSGLNTGELFF. CDR3 nucleotide sequence: TGTGCCAGCAGCTCGGGACTGAACACCGGGGAGCTGTTTTTT. Looking up the rest from reference TRBV7-2 and TRBJ2-2 gives the full variable domain: GAGVSQSPSNKVTEKGKDVELRCDPISGHTALYWYRQSLGQGLEFLIYFQGNSAPDKSGLPSDRFSAERTGGSVSTLTIQRTQQEDSAVYLCASSSGLNTGELFFGEGSRLTVL.